These 23 T cell receptor beta chains share one sample of origin, sequenced in a study of T cells in Graves' hyperthyroidism and ophthalmopathy. Researchers amplified the TCR beta CDR3 regions from RNA transcripts. Using the HTBI primer set, a first-round RT-PCR was run on the TCR CDR3. TCRdb re-called the multiplex PCR reads through MiXCR, storing one row per CDR3 protein. The table has about 560,000 distinct CDR3 sequences, around 14% seen once; the top ten hold under 8%. The material sequenced was blood. These receptor sequences come from a woman under 40 with Graves' hyperthyroidism.

This clonotype was seen a few times. The V gene is TRBV5-1, the J gene TRBJ2-7, with D tentatively TRBD1 (6 bases). This CDR3 comprises 13 residues. Germline CDR1 reads SGHRS; CDR2 reads YFSETQ. The V end lost 3 bases, the J end lost 5 bases, and 12 bases lay between the germline ends. The DNA for the CDR3 is TGCGCCAGCAGCTGGCTACAGGGAAACGAGCAGTACTTC. Translating it yields CASSWLQGNEQYF.

This clonotype occurred a few times. V gene TRBV6-5 combines with J gene TRBJ1-6; TRBD1 agrees at 8 bases. In germline, CDR1 is MNHEY, CDR2 SVGAGI. CDR3 size: 16 residues. Trimming at V came to 0 bases and at J to 8 bases, leaving 6 bases not matched to a gene. Here the CDR3 DNA reads TGTGCCAGCAGTTACTCCGCAGGGGGCCGGGATTCACCCCTCCACTTT. It specifies CASSYSAGGRDSPLHF.

J is TRBJ1-6 and V is TRBV14; D is ambiguous. CDR1 is SGHDN and CDR2 is FVKESK in the germline V gene. V was clipped by 2 bases and J by 8 bases, with 13 bases between them. This CDR3 contains 15 residues. CDR3 DNA sequence: TGTGCCAGCAGCCAACGGGCAGGCTGGGATTCACCCCTCCACTTT. It yields the protein CASSQRAGWDSPLHF.

This clonotype has just a few counts. This chain links TRBV10-1 with TRBJ2-7; a possible D gene is TRBD2 (5 bases). Germline lookup yields CDR1 WNHNN and CDR2 SYGVQD (reference sequence). There are 13 residues in the CDR3. Trimming left V 0 bases short and J 5 bases short, with 8 bases between. The CDR3 sequence: CASSESGVHEQYF. DNA for the CDR3: TGCGCCAGCAGTGAGTCGGGAGTCCACGAGCAGTACTTC.

This clonotype was seen many times. This chain joins TRBV3-1 and TRBJ1-6; D perhaps matches TRBD1 (5 bases). V was cut by 4 bases and J by 9 bases, with 13 bases left in between. Germline V gives CDR1 LGHDT, CDR2 YNNKEL (reference sequence). The CDR3 runs 14 residues. DNA for the CDR3: TGTGCCAGCAGCCCACAGGTTAGGGGTTCACCCCTCCACTTT. Its protein product is CASSPQVRGSPLHF.

This clonotype was counted many times. The rearrangement joins TRBV28 to TRBJ1-1; no reliable D call. From germline, CDR1 is MDHEN and CDR2 SYDVKM. Between the trimmed V and J ends, which lost 6 bases and 1 base, there was a span of 15 bases. CDR3 length equals 15 residues. The CDR3 DNA sequence: TGTGCCAGCAGCAGCGAGATTACACAGAACACTGAAGCTTTCTTT. The encoded protein is CASSSEITQNTEAFF.

This clonotype was seen a handful of times. The chain couples TRBV20-1 to TRBJ2-5; 7 bases agree with TRBD2. The trim removed 3 bases at V and 2 bases at J, leaving 3 bases unmatched. Germline-derived CDR1 and CDR2 are DFQATT and SNEGSKA (reference sequence). The CDR3 is 13 residues long. The CDR3 loop reads CSASGSGQETQYF. The CDR3 region has the DNA TGCAGTGCTAGTGGTAGCGGGCAAGAGACCCAGTACTTC.

The chain is built from TRBV5-1 and TRBJ2-7; 14 bases are a match to TRBD2. Germline values: CDR1 SGHRS, CDR2 YFSETQ. The CDR3 has 15 amino acids. V shed 4 bases and J 7 bases; nucleotides not matched to a gene: 7. The CDR3 bases are TGCGCCAGCAGCCCCGGGACTAGCGGGAGAAGGGAGCAGTACTTC. It translates to CASSPGTSGRREQYF.

The table lists this clonotype with a few counts. J is TRBJ1-6 and V is TRBV27; tentative D call: TRBD1 (5 bases). Germline V gene lookup returns CDR1 MNHEY and CDR2 SMNVEV (reference sequence). Trimming left V 3 bases short and J 6 bases short, with 12 bases between. There are 15 residues in the CDR3. CDR3 coding DNA: TGTGCCAGCAGTTTCCAGGGTGAGGGTAATTCACCCCTCCACTTT. The encoded protein is CASSFQGEGNSPLHF.

The V gene is TRBV6-1, the J gene TRBJ2-2; perhaps TRBD1 as D (6 bases). The germline gives CDR1 MNHNS, CDR2 SASEGT. The CDR3 is 15 residues long. V lost 8 bases and J lost 2, with 15 bases in between. CDR3 in DNA: TGTGCCAGCCGACGGTGGGGGCTCAACACCGGGGAGCTGTTTTTT. Translating it yields CASRRWGLNTGELFF.

The chain employs TRBV5-1 and TRBJ2-2; tentatively, D is TRBD2 (5 bases). With 4 bases removed from V and 0 bases from J, the gap between germline ends came to 10 bases. Germline CDR1 and CDR2: SGHRS and YFSETQ. This CDR3 comprises 15 residues. The CDR3 sequence is CASSQDLTNTGELFF. In DNA form, the CDR3 reads TGCGCCAGCAGCCAGGACTTAACGAACACCGGGGAGCTGTTTTTT. Supplemented by reference TRBV5-1 and TRBJ2-2, the full variable domain reads KAGVTQTPRYLIKTRGQQVTLSCSPISGHRSVSWYQQTPGQGLQFLFEYFSETQRNKGNFPGRFSGRQFSNSRSEMNVSTLELGDSALYLCASSQDLTNTGELFFGEGSRLTVL.

Ten or more counts support this clonotype. The J gene is TRBJ2-2, the V gene TRBV9; D unclear. The V end lost 4 bases, the J end lost 6 bases, and 10 bases lay between the germline ends. This CDR3 is 13 amino acids long. From germline, CDR1 is SGDLS and CDR2 YYNGEE. CDR3 DNA sequence: TGTGCCAGCAGCCCGACAAGCGCCGGGGAGCTGTTTTTT. Protein sequence: CASSPTSAGELFF.

The J gene is TRBJ2-5, the V gene TRBV7-2, with 7 nucleotides matching TRBD2. The CDR3 covers 15 residues. CDR1 and CDR2 (germline): SGHTA, FQGNSA. Losses at the gene ends were 2 bases for V and 5 bases for J; bases not matched to a gene: 8. CDR3 nucleotides: TGTGCCAGCAGCTTAATGGCGGGAGAGGGGGAGACCCAGTACTTC. Protein sequence: CASSLMAGEGETQYF.

This clonotype was seen at least ten times. This sequence joins TRBV2 and TRBJ2-3; no reliable D call. CDR1 and CDR2 (germline): SNHLY, FYNNEI. The CDR3 sequence is 13 residues long. Trimming shortened V by 5 bases and J by 2 bases, and 8 bases separated the two germline ends. Here the CDR3 DNA reads TGTGCCAGCAGTTCGGACGTCACAGATACGCAGTATTTT. Translating it yields CASSSDVTDTQYF.

The rearrangement links TRBV4-1 to TRBJ1-2; D remains unclear. Trimming took off 4 bases at V and 8 bases at J, with 17 bases between the two ends. The CDR3 has 14 amino acids. The V gene's germline CDR1 is MGHRA and CDR2 YSYEKL. The CDR3 region has the DNA TGCGCCAGCAGCCTTTTCCCTCAGGCCAGCGGCTACACCTTC. The encoded protein is CASSLFPQASGYTF.

This clonotype has at least ten counts. CDR3 amino acids: CASSLRFSRDSTYEQYF. CDR3 sequence (DNA): TGTGCCAGCAGCTTACGATTTTCCCGGGACTCAACCTACGAGCAGTACTTC. This sequence joins TRBV7-9 and TRBJ2-7, with a weak D call TRBD2 (6 bases). The CDR3 spans 17 residues. V was pared by 2 bases and J by 2 bases, with 19 bases between. CDR1 and CDR2 from the germline V gene are SEHNR and FQNEAQ (reference sequence).

CDR3 DNA: TGTGCCAGTAGTGGGACAGGGCCTAACTATGGCTACACCTTC. Translation gives CASSGTGPNYGYTF. The chain uses TRBV19 and TRBJ1-2, with 9 bases fitting TRBD1. The CDR3 loop spans 14 amino acids. Germline loops: CDR1 LNHDA, CDR2 SQIVND (reference sequence). V was pared by 5 bases and J by 0 bases, with 1 base of the junction left unmatched. Full variable domain (rest looked up from reference TRBV19 and TRBJ1-2): DGGITQSPKYLFRKEGQNVTLSCEQNLNHDAMYWYRQDPGQGLRLIYYSQIVNDFQKGDIAEGYSVSREKKESFPLTVTSAQKNPTAFYLCASSGTGPNYGYTFGSGTRLTVV.

Ten or more counts support this clonotype. The V and J genes are TRBV28 and TRBJ2-3; 8 bases are shared with TRBD2. V lost 4 bases to trimming and J lost 4 bases; unmatched junction nucleotides: 7. This CDR3 is 15 amino acids long. The germline V gene encodes CDR1 MDHEN and CDR2 SYDVKM. The DNA for the CDR3 is TGTGCCAGCAGTTCTCCCCGGGAGGGTCCAGATACGCAGTATTTT. It codes for CASSSPREGPDTQYF.

At least ten counts were recorded for this clonotype. The rearrangement joins TRBV12-3 or TRBV12-4 to TRBJ1-5; D remains unclear. CDR3 length: 13 residues. Trimming took 6 bases from V and 1 from J, leaving 7 bases between them. CDR3 protein: CASSPESNQPQHF. The CDR3 DNA reads as TGTGCCAGCAGCCCGGAGAGCAATCAGCCCCAGCATTTT.

Ten or more counts support this clonotype. The gene calls are TRBV7-7 and TRBJ2-3, with D unresolved. The V gene's germline CDR1 is SSHAT and CDR2 FNYEAQ (reference sequence). The CDR3 length is 13 residues. V lost 1 base to trimming and J lost 6 bases, with 8 bases between them. In DNA, the CDR3 is TGTGCCAGCAGCTTAGTGGTGGCGGATACGCAGTATTTT. This encodes CASSLVVADTQYF.

The genes are TRBV27 and TRBJ2-7; possibly TRBD1 for D (5 bases). Trimming left V 5 bases short and J 5 bases short, with 16 bases between. The CDR3 runs to 14 residues. The germline V gene has CDR1 MNHEY and CDR2 SMNVEV (reference sequence). Here the CDR3 DNA reads TGTGCCAGCAGTGCCCTCAAGGGGTACAACGAGCAGTACTTC. Translated: CASSALKGYNEQYF.

Ten or more counts support this clonotype. The rearrangement uses TRBV9 and TRBJ2-7, with a possible D match to TRBD2 (6 bases). CDR3 length: 11 amino acids. Per germline, CDR1 SGDLS and CDR2 YYNGEE. V lost 5 bases, J lost 7 bases, and 10 bases lay in between. CDR3 region: CASSAGREQYF. Here the CDR3 DNA reads TGTGCCAGCAGTGCGGGGCGGGAGCAGTACTTC.

This clonotype was detected ten times or more. The chain recombines TRBV20-1 with TRBJ2-5, with D possibly TRBD2 on 6 matching bases. CDR1 is DFQATT and CDR2 is SNEGSKA in the germline V gene (reference sequence). This CDR3 contains 14 residues. V lost 3 bases, J lost 5 bases, and 16 bases lay in between. The CDR3 loop reads CSASVAGQTETQYF. In nucleotides, the CDR3 is TGCAGTGCTAGTGTTGCGGGGCAGACGGAGACCCAGTACTTC.